These 5 T cell receptor beta chains were all obtained from the same sample, sequenced in a study of blood T cell repertoires in COVID-19 (TCRdb year 2020). Receptor libraries were prepared by the immunoSEQ multiplex PCR assay. TCRdb stores this immuneACCESS table with in-frame sequences only. Part of the clones is absent; in the studies checked, under half of the shortfall reflects unresolved V genes, and no reason is known for the rest. The sample has 55,000 to 70,000 clones on record, roughly 80% of them singletons. The leading ten clones occupy around a fifth of the sample. Input material: peripheral blood. The source is a woman in her sixties or seventies with acute or convalescent COVID-19.

This clone appeared a single time. The chain has TRBV7-3 and TRBJ2-1, with 8 bases identical to TRBD1. CDR3 length: 15 amino acids. The trim removed 2 bases at V and 2 bases at J, leaving 2 bases unmatched. In germline, CDR1 is SGHTA, CDR2 FQGTGA. This chain's CDR3 is CASSLGQGTYNEQFF. The CDR3 nucleotides read TGTGCCAGCAGCTTAGGACAGGGTACCTACAATGAGCAGTTCTTC.

The chain couples TRBV5-1 to TRBJ1-1, with D uncertain. Germline V lookup: CDR1 SGHRS, CDR2 YFSETQ. Trimming shortened V by 2 bases and J by 2 bases, and 19 bases separated the two germline ends. CDR3 length: 17 amino acids. CDR3 loop: CASSLVARLGVNTEAFF. As DNA, the CDR3 is TGCGCCAGCAGCTTAGTAGCGCGGTTGGGAGTTAACACTGAAGCTTTCTTT.

This chain joins TRBV11-1 and TRBJ2-1; TRBD2 matches at 16 bases. Germline CDR1 SGHAT, CDR2 FQDESV (reference sequence). This CDR3 comprises 13 residues. V dropped 5 bases and J dropped 13; count of bases not matched to a gene: 2. The CDR3 nucleotides are TGTGCCAGCAGCGGGACTAGCGGGGGGGCACAGTTCTTC. As protein: CASSGTSGGAQFF.

The chain links TRBV9 to TRBJ1-2; tentatively, D is TRBD1 (5 bases). Trimming left V 4 bases short and J 7 bases short, with 17 bases between. The CDR3 is made up of 14 amino acids. CDR1 and CDR2 (germline): SGDLS, YYNGEE. The CDR3 coding sequence is TGTGCCAGCAGCCCACAGGAAGGGATTTTTGGCTACACCTTC. The encoded protein is CASSPQEGIFGYTF.

V usage is TRBV5-1 and J usage is TRBJ2-3; 9 bases map to TRBD2. The germline V gene encodes CDR1 SGHRS and CDR2 YFSETQ. Germline trimming cut 6 bases from V and 6 bases from J; bases unmatched to any gene: 8. The CDR3 has 14 residues. For the CDR3, the DNA is TGCGCCAGCAAAAGGGCTAGCGGGGCTGATACGCAGTATTTT. It is translated as CASKRASGADTQYF.